The text below deals with one T cell receptor beta chain. Its antigen remains unidentified. The PCR had 60 Vbeta and 13 Jbeta primers. TCRdb keeps only in-frame clones here, not all; method: immunoSEQ multiplex PCR. Seen here are roughly 190,000 clones, around two thirds observed once, and the top ten hold 2.5% to 3.5%. These data are taken from a study of cytomegalovirus exposure and HLA in healthy donors. Study overall: The Caucasian-associated ancestry cluster contained approximately 81% of the approximately 390 genotyped donors.

Study conclusions and caveats: Fewer N-insertions than the roughly 650-donor mean were reportedly shown by an Asian-associated ancestry cluster in a later analysis. In vitro assays verified that three CMV-associated chains recognized CMV antigens specifically. Across donors, presence/absence analyses took sequencing depth to be roughly uniform.

The germline CDR1 and CDR2 sequences are SGHAT and FQDESV (reference sequence). The CDR3 runs to 16 residues. V gave up 5 bases and J gave up 5 bases, with 18 bases separating them. What was sequenced was PBMCs. This chain links TRBV11-1 with TRBJ2-2; tentative D call: TRBD1 (5 bases). This clonotype was obtained from a man in his forties or fifties in good health and CMV-seronegative. CDR3 DNA: TGTGCCAGCAGCCAGGGTAGGGCAGGGCGGACCGGGGAGCTGTTTTTT. Protein sequence: CASSQGRAGRTGELFF.